The T cell receptor (beta chain) described here comes from a study of CD8+ T cells in alopecia areata. Study-wide results and caveats: Alphabeta T cells residing in normal skin are also sequenced in scalp samples. Scalp lesions, especially in alopecia totalis/universalis, had higher clonality than normal scalp. Between patients, shared TCR sequences were less clear than in mice. This was possibly due in part to HLA diversity in the patient population.

Extracted RNA was reverse transcribed into cDNA, the sequencing template. Some clones are missing from TCRdb's copy, which holds only in-frame ones; the method was immunoSEQ multiplex PCR. The repertoire consists of approximately 98,000 clones, with under 65% occurring once and the leading ten covering 20% to 30%. The CDR3 is 13 amino acids. After removal of 3 bases from V and 7 bases from J, the junction contained 5 bases not matched to a gene. Germline loops: CDR1 SGHDN, CDR2 FVKESK. Comment on this clone: Its antigen is not known.

This chain uses TRBV14 with TRBJ2-7; 8 bases are shared with TRBD2. This receptor was identified in a human donor with alopecia areata. The source material was NKG2D-low CD8+ T cells sorted from blood. For the CDR3, the DNA is TGTGCCAGCAGCCACCGGGAGGGCGGGGAGCAGTACTTC. Protein: CASSHREGGEQYF.